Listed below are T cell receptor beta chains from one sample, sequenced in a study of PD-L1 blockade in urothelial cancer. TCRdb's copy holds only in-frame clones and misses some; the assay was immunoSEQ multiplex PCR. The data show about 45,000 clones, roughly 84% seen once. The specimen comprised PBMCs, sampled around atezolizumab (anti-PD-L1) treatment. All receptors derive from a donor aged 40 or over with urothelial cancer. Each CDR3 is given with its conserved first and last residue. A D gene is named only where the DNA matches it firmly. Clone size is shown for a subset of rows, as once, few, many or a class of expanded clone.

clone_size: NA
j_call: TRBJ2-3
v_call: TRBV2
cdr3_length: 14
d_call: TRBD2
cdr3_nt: TGTGCCAGCAGGGGGACTACTCCCTTGGATACGCAGTATTTT
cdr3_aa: CASRGTTPLDTQYF

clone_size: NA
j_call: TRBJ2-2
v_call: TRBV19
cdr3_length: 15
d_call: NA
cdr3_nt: TGTGCCAGTAGTATTTGGAGACAGTACACCGGGGAGCTGTTTTTT
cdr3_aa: CASSIWRQYTGELFF

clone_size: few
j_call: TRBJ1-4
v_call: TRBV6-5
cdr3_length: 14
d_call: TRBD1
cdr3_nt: TGTGCCAGCAGTAAGAGGACAGGGCCTGTGGAACTGTTTTTT
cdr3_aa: CASSKRTGPVELFF

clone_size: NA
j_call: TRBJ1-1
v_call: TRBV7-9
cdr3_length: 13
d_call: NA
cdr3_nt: TGTGCCAGCACCCTGAGGGGGGGGGCCGAAGCTTTCTTT
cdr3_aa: CASTLRGGAEAFF

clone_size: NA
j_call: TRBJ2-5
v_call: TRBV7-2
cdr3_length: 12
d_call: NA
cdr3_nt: TGTGCCAGCAGCTCCCAGCGGGAGACCCAGTACTTC
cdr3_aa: CASSSQRETQYF

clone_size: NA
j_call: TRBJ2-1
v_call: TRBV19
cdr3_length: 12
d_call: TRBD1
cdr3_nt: TGTGCCAGTAAGACAGGGGGCAATGAGCAGTTCTTC
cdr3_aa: CASKTGGNEQFF

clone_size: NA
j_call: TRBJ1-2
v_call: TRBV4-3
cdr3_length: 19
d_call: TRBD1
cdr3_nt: TGCGCCAGCAGCCAAGAGCCCCCCAGTTCCCAGGGGGCGATCTATGGCTACACCTTC
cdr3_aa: CASSQEPPSSQGAIYGYTF

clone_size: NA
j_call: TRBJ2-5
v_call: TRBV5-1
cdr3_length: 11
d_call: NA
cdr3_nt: TGCGCCAGCAGTGGGGGGGAGACCCAGTACTTC
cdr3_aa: CASSGGETQYF

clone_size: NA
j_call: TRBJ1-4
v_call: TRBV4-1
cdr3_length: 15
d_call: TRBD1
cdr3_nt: TGCGCCAGCAGCGCCGACAGGGGGGTCGATGAAAAACTGTTTTTT
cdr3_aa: CASSADRGVDEKLFF

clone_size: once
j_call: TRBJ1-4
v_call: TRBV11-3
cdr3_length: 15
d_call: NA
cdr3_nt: TGTGCCAGCAGCTCCCGTCGGGGATTTAATGAAAAACTGTTTTTT
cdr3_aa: CASSSRRGFNEKLFF

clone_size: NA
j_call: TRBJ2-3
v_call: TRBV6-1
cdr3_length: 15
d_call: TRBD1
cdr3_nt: TGTGCCAGCGGGACCTTGGACAGGGGGGCAGATACGCAGTATTTT
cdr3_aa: CASGTLDRGADTQYF